This T cell receptor beta chain was sequenced for a study of blood T cells in healthy people across ages (dated by TCRdb to the mid-2010s). As for the study more broadly: Template switching captured roughly one uniquely barcoded TCR beta cDNA molecule per two T cells in model experiments. The study measured age-related changes in TCR beta repertoire diversity using deep sequencing normalized with unique cDNA molecular identifiers. To avoid experimental bias, donors of different ages were randomly spread across the sequencing lanes. Using the same blood draw, the study looked at two additional independent replicas of 1 million unique cDNA reads for two donors, one aged 18 to 30 and the other aged 80 or older. Donors were grouped into four age groups: young (average about 15 years), middle-aged (less than 40), aged (around 56) and long-lived (around 82).

Beyond this particular receptor, the publication reports: Because the CMV infection status of the donors was unknown, age-related changes in expanded clonotypes may potentially have been confounded. Total diversity estimates from one million sequenced T cells were considered lower bounds and underestimates. Since profiling was done on bulk unsorted PBMCs, naive and antigen-experienced compartments could not be conclusively compared. Observed TCR beta diversity per million T cells fell roughly linearly with age, and a significant reduction was already apparent by age around 44. A strong correlation was found between observed TCR beta diversity and the percentage of naive T cells measured by flow cytometry. The long-lived group showed more naive CD4+ T cells, fewer expanded clones and increased TCR diversity than the aged group, suggesting age selection.

In regard to this clonotype: This receptor's antigen is unknown. Nothing much larger sits one base from this clone, and base qualities are not available.

Donors were a few dozen systemically healthy Caucasian individuals from Russia aged roughly 6 to 90 years. About 10 milliliters of peripheral blood were collected from each donor into EDTA-treated Vacutainer tubes. Ficoll-Paque density-gradient centrifugation was used to isolate PBMCs, with at least 7 million per sample. Trizol reagent was used to extract total RNA from PBMCs, with at least 6 micrograms per sample. The percentages of naive CD45RAhigh/CD27high T cells were determined by flow cytometry on a PBMC aliquot from every donor. To prepare the library, 5' RACE was applied. The instrument given in TCRdb is Illumina HiSeq 2500. A second PCR of about 7 to 12 cycles was performed with a sample-barcoded 5' primer and a J-beta primer mix. Each TCR beta cDNA molecule received a unique molecular identifier from a template-switch 5' adaptor carrying 12 random nucleotides. Each sample yielded at least 3 million CDR3-containing paired-end reads. First-strand cDNA was synthesized from all RNA with the Mint cDNA synthesis kit, primed by a TRBC-specific oligonucleotide. All cDNA was treated with uracil-DNA glycosylase and then went through a first 18-cycle PCR with the universal primers M1SS and BC2_uni_R. Concerning the study's data processing: For normalization, 1 million high-quality reads, each with a distinct molecular identifier, were randomly selected from each sample. Reads sharing molecular identifiers were discarded rather than binned into consensus sequences. MiTCR, run with a Q25 quality threshold and the strictest error-elimination algorithm, handled CDR3 identification, clonotype clustering and error correction. A nonparametric unseen species model with Euler transformation was used to estimate a lower bound on total TCR beta diversity. TCRdb reran the public reads through fastp at Q25 and MiXCR, keeping productive beta chains. Entries are consolidated by CDR3 protein sequence, retaining the most common genes and DNA. TCRdb, rather than the study authors, made the V and J calls. The sample includes about 780,000 distinct CDR3 sequences, with around 62% observed a single time. The ten largest make up about 30% of the sample.

Its CDR3 holds 15 amino acids, cysteine through phenylalanine. Just the 45-base CDR3 DNA is kept, in frame starting at base 1. Trimming removed 0 bases from V and 4 bases from J; the gene matches leave 7 bases unexplained. The germline V gene (reference sequence) gives CDR1 as DFQATT and CDR2 as SNEGSKA. The origin of this receptor is a man aged 30 to 45 in good health. The V and J segments used are TRBV20-1 and TRBJ2-7; TRBD1 matches 9 bases in the middle. Material for sequencing was blood. The CDR3 amino acid sequence is: CSARETTGGRYEQYF. Read as DNA, the sequence is TGCAGTGCTAGAGAAACAACAGGGGGCAGGTACGAGCAGTACTTC.